This TCR beta chain derives from a study of spatial heterogeneity in lung cancer. The sample's time point: sample taken at primary tumor resection. No cell sorting; template was whole RNA from tumor, lung tissue or PBMC. Many counts were recorded for this clonotype. What it recognizes is unknown. Unmatched junction bases numbered 4, after V lost 3 bases and J lost 2 bases. CDR1 is MGHDK and CDR2 is SYGVNS in the germline V gene. The CDR3 sequence is 14 residues long. Study-wide results and limits: Mutation counts in tumors were tracked by counts of expanded intratumoral alpha and beta TCRs.

Unique molecular identifiers tagged every individual TCR cDNA molecule. TCRdb redid the calling of the 5' RACE reads with MiXCR, one entry per CDR3 protein. The profile shows about 13,000 distinct CDR3 sequences, over 4.5% of them singletons. The clonotype originates from a male donor with early-stage non-small cell lung cancer. V usage is TRBV25-1 and J usage is TRBJ2-7; 7 nucleotides align to TRBD1. Source: lung tumor tissue, taken at surgery. The chain's CDR3 is CASSDRDRAYEQYF. The CDR3 DNA sequence: TGTGCCAGCAGTGATCGGGACAGAGCCTACGAGCAGTACTTC.